One and the same sample provided the 25 T cell receptor beta chains below, sequenced in a study of shared clonotypes between healthy human individuals. Some clones are missing from TCRdb's copy, which holds only in-frame ones; the method was immunoSEQ multiplex PCR. The sample lists under 1,100,000 clones, approximately 68% seen once, with over 1.3% in the top ten. Specimen: memory CD4+ T cells sorted from blood. Subset indicated: CD45RA-negative fraction. Receptors originate from a man between 18 and 29 years old in good health.

The rearrangement uses TRBV2 and TRBJ1-4; maybe TRBD1 (6 bases). CDR3 length: 15 residues. V lost 2 bases and J lost 4, with 11 bases in between. From germline, CDR1 is SNHLY and CDR2 FYNNEI. The DNA of the CDR3 is TGTGCCAGCAGTGAAACGACAGGTCTTAATGAAAAACTGTTTTTT. Protein sequence: CASSETTGLNEKLFF.

This chain joins TRBV7-3 and TRBJ2-1; tentatively, D is TRBD1 (6 bases). The CDR3 contains 14 residues. The ends were cut back, 5 bases at V and 8 bases at J, with 16 bases in the middle. The germline V gene encodes CDR1 SGHTA and CDR2 FQGTGA. CDR3 in amino acids: CASSLGAGVDEQFF. The CDR3 DNA follows: TGTGCCAGCAGCCTCGGAGCAGGGGTGGATGAGCAGTTCTTC.

The chain is built from TRBV7-9 and TRBJ2-1; TRBD2 matches 13 bases. V lost 4 bases, J lost 3 bases, and 12 bases stayed unmatched. The CDR3 consists of 19 residues. Germline V gives CDR1 SEHNR, CDR2 FQNEAQ (reference sequence). This CDR3 reads CASSSGLAGLETIYNEQFF. The CDR3 DNA reads as TGTGCCAGCAGCTCGGGACTAGCGGGACTCGAGACTATCTACAATGAGCAGTTCTTC.

J is TRBJ1-4 and V is TRBV6-1; D not resolved. The germline V and J ends were trimmed by 5 bases and 10 bases, with 11 bases remaining between them. The CDR3 runs to 12 residues. Germline V gene sequence: CDR1 MNHNS, CDR2 SASEGT. CDR3 in DNA: TGTGCCAGCAGTTCGGACGTAGCAAAACTGTTTTTT. It codes for CASSSDVAKLFF.

This clone occurred many times. The CDR3 DNA is TGTGCCAGTACCCTTAGAGGGGGATACGGCGGGAGGAGCTCCTACGAGCAGTACTTC. This gives the protein CASTLRGGYGGRSSYEQYF. V is TRBV19 and J is TRBJ2-7, with 8 bases lining up with TRBD2. This CDR3 has 19 residues. The trim removed 7 bases at V and 0 bases at J, leaving 20 bases unmatched. The germline V gene encodes CDR1 LNHDA and CDR2 SQIVND (reference sequence).

Concerning this clone itself: In the same sample, other DNA sequences code for this CDR3. This rearrangement joins TRBV5-1 to TRBJ1-6; 8 bases fit TRBD1. Losses at the gene ends were 3 bases for V and 9 bases for J; bases not matched to a gene: 8. CDR1 is SGHRS, CDR2 YFSETQ, per germline. This CDR3 is 15 amino acids long. In nucleotides, the CDR3 is TGCGCCAGCAGCTCGCGGACAGGGAAGGGTTCACCCCTCCACTTT. Amino acid sequence: CASSSRTGKGSPLHF.

In regard to this clone: At the DNA level, this CDR3 is encoded by other sequences in the same sample as well. V gene TRBV11-2 combines with J gene TRBJ1-1; D perhaps matches TRBD1 (5 bases). Germline V lookup: CDR1 SGHAT, CDR2 FQNNGV. This CDR3 is built from 13 residues. The ends were cut back, 3 bases at V and 4 bases at J, with 9 bases in the middle. The DNA for the CDR3 is TGTGCCAGCAGCTTTGACAGAGGCACTGAAGCTTTCTTT. Translated: CASSFDRGTEAFF.

The chain uses TRBV7-2 and TRBJ2-1, with D unclear. Trimming shortened V by 4 bases and J by 7 bases, and 8 bases separated the two germline ends. CDR1 SGHTA and CDR2 FQGNSA come from the germline V gene. The CDR3 contains 12 residues. CDR3 nucleotides: TGTGCCAGCAGCTCCTACCTGAATGAGCAGTTCTTC. Its protein product is CASSSYLNEQFF.

This chain joins TRBV2 and TRBJ2-5, with a possible D match to TRBD1 (6 bases). CDR1 is SNHLY, CDR2 FYNNEI, per germline. The CDR3 extends over 13 amino acids. Trimming pared 4 bases from V and 5 bases from J, leaving 11 bases between. The CDR3 bases are TGTGCCAGCAGTGCGGAACAGGGCGAGACCCAGTACTTC. Protein product: CASSAEQGETQYF.

The rearrangement links TRBV6-5 to TRBJ1-6; maybe TRBD1 (5 bases). The germline V gene encodes CDR1 MNHEY and CDR2 SVGAGI. Trimming took off 10 bases at V and 6 bases at J, with 16 bases between the two ends. The CDR3 covers 14 residues. As DNA, the CDR3 is TGTGCCACCCAGGGTTCCGGGCTTAATTCACCCCTCCACTTT. Translating gives CATQGSGLNSPLHF.

This chain uses TRBV19 with TRBJ1-4, with a possible D match to TRBD1 (5 bases). This CDR3 spans 11 amino acids. Germline-derived CDR1 and CDR2 are LNHDA and SQIVND (reference sequence). The ends were cut back, 8 bases at V and 12 bases at J, with 13 bases in the middle. In nucleotides, the CDR3 is TGTGCCAGTGATGAGAAGGGACAACTGTTTTTT. This gives the protein CASDEKGQLFF.

This rearrangement joins TRBV6-1 to TRBJ1-1; D perhaps matches TRBD1 (6 bases). Germline CDR1 reads MNHNS; CDR2 reads SASEGT. Trimming took 8 bases from V and 1 from J, leaving 14 bases between them. CDR3 length: 14 amino acids. The CDR3 sequence: CASPNREGNTEAFF. CDR3 DNA: TGTGCCAGCCCCAACAGGGAAGGGAACACTGAAGCTTTCTTT.

The table lists this clone with a count of one. The rearrangement uses TRBV7-9 and TRBJ1-6; D call uncertain. Trimming pared 1 base from V and 5 bases from J, leaving 6 bases between. This CDR3 is built from 14 residues. Germline CDR1 reads SEHNR; CDR2 reads FQNEAQ (reference sequence). The CDR3: CASSLDIDNSPLHF. CDR3 DNA: TGTGCCAGCAGCTTAGACATCGATAATTCACCCCTCCACTTT.

This chain connects TRBV5-1 to TRBJ2-7; 9 bases align to TRBD1. CDR3 length: 18 amino acids. The V and J ends lost 4 bases and 6 bases, in that order; junction bases with no gene match: 20. Germline CDR1 is SGHRS and CDR2 is YFSETQ. CDR3 sequence: CASSDERGGWTGVTEQYF. CDR3 sequence (DNA): TGCGCCAGCAGCGACGAACGCGGGGGATGGACAGGGGTCACCGAGCAGTACTTC.

The CDR3 region is CASRTSGGAYNEQFF. The CDR3 nucleotides are TGTGCCAGCAGGACTAGCGGGGGGGCCTACAATGAGCAGTTCTTC. This chain connects TRBV27 to TRBJ2-1, with 14 positions matching TRBD2. CDR3 length equals 15 residues. V lost 6 bases, J lost 2 bases, and 0 bases stayed unmatched. CDR1 MNHEY and CDR2 SMNVEV come from the germline V gene (reference sequence).

To note about this clone: This sample includes further DNA sequences coding for the same CDR3. V and J are TRBV5-1 and TRBJ1-1; D ambiguous. The ends were cut back, 0 bases at V and 1 base at J, with 10 bases in the middle. CDR1 and CDR2 (germline): SGHRS, YFSETQ. The CDR3 sequence is 15 residues long. The CDR3 sequence is CASSLEGPPNTEAFF. The CDR3 DNA reads as TGCGCCAGCAGCTTGGAGGGCCCCCCGAACACTGAAGCTTTCTTT.

V is TRBV7-9 and J is TRBJ2-5; 12 positions match TRBD2. The CDR3 covers 16 residues. V lost 3 bases, J lost 5 bases, and 7 bases stayed unmatched. The germline gives CDR1 SEHNR, CDR2 FQNEAQ (reference sequence). CDR3 region: CASSFGLAGIGETQYF. The CDR3 nucleotides are TGTGCCAGCAGCTTCGGACTAGCGGGGATCGGGGAGACCCAGTACTTC.

This chain uses TRBV5-6 with TRBJ1-2; perhaps TRBD1 as D (5 bases). Trimming took off 4 bases at V and 4 bases at J, with 14 bases between the two ends. Germline V CDR1 and CDR2: SGHDT, YYEEEE. The CDR3 runs 14 residues. This chain's CDR3 is CASSLRDRPYGYTF. The CDR3, as DNA: TGTGCCAGCAGCCTTCGAGACAGACCCTATGGCTACACCTTC.

V usage is TRBV5-6 and J usage is TRBJ2-5, with TRBD1 matching over 7 bases. The junction had 6 bases not matched to a gene; V was cut back by 2 bases and J by 2 bases. In germline, CDR1 is SGHDT, CDR2 YYEEEE. This CDR3 contains 15 residues. The CDR3 region has the DNA TGTGCCAGCAGCTTAGCCCGACAGGGTCAAGAGACCCAGTACTTC. It translates to CASSLARQGQETQYF.

The rearrangement joins TRBV4-3 to TRBJ2-1; D remains unclear. V lost 1 base to trimming and J lost 3 bases, with 10 bases between them. The CDR3 sequence is 15 residues long. The V gene's germline CDR1 is LGHNA and CDR2 YSLEER. The CDR3 spells CASSQARQFYNEQFF. The CDR3 DNA reads TGCGCCAGCAGCCAAGCTAGGCAGTTCTACAATGAGCAGTTCTTC.

The chain has TRBV21-1 and TRBJ2-5; no DNA check was done on the table's D call, TRBD1. TRBV21-1 is a documented pseudogene. This CDR3 has 15 residues. The CDR3, as DNA: TGTGCCAGCAGCATGCCCAACCAGCAGGGTGGGACCCAGTACTTC. Protein: CASSMPNQQGGTQYF.

This clone has just one count. The rearrangement joins TRBV29-1 to TRBJ2-5; 12 bases are a match to TRBD2. This CDR3 comprises 15 residues. V lost 2 bases to trimming and J lost 5 bases; unmatched junction nucleotides: 6. Germline CDR1 reads SQVTM; CDR2 reads ANQGSEA. CDR3 DNA: TGCAGCGTTGAAAGACTAGCGGGAGTAAGGGAGACCCAGTACTTC. Its translation: CSVERLAGVRETQYF.

This sequence joins TRBV11-2 and TRBJ1-4; possibly TRBD1 for D (6 bases). From germline, CDR1 is SGHAT and CDR2 FQNNGV. This CDR3 region has 15 residues. Deletions cut 5 bases from V and 6 bases from J, with 16 bases between. The CDR3 sequence: CASSPGTKGDEKLFF. The CDR3 DNA sequence: TGTGCCAGCAGCCCCGGGACAAAGGGTGATGAAAAACTGTTTTTT.

The V gene is TRBV4-1, the J gene TRBJ2-2; 10 bases match TRBD2. V shed 1 base and J 3 bases; nucleotides not matched to a gene: 8. The germline gives CDR1 MGHRA, CDR2 YSYEKL. The CDR3 has 18 amino acids. For the CDR3, the DNA is TGCGCCAGCAGCCAAGGGAGGGTGAGCGGGAGGGACACCGGGGAGCTGTTTTTT. This sequence encodes CASSQGRVSGRDTGELFF.

This clone has more than one count but fewer than ten. The rearrangement links TRBV30 to TRBJ2-1; TRBD1 is a possible D gene (5 bases). The germline V gene has CDR1 GTSNPN and CDR2 SVGIG (reference sequence). V dropped 0 bases and J dropped 9 bases, with 15 bases sitting between them. The CDR3 runs to 14 residues. CDR3 DNA: TGTGCCTGGAGTGTACAGGTGGCGGTCTCTGAGCAGTTCTTC. This translates into CAWSVQVAVSEQFF.